This passage covers 14 T cell receptor beta chains from one sample sequenced in a study of blood T cell repertoires in COVID-19. Produced via immunoSEQ multiplex PCR; TCRdb's table is partial and in-frame only. The sample consists of 37,000 or so clones, under 90% of them appearing once. Sequencing input: peripheral blood. The receptors were sampled from a human donor in a cohort sampled during active COVID-19.

This sequence joins TRBV7-9 and TRBJ2-2; maybe TRBD2 (7 bases). The V end was cut by 6 bases, the J end by 4 bases, with 12 bases between. Germline assignment: CDR1 SEHNR and CDR2 FQNEAQ (reference sequence). CDR3 length: 14 amino acids. The CDR3 nucleotides read TGTGCCAGCAGTCCGGGGGGCAGCACCGGGGAGCTGTTTTTT. This translates into CASSPGGSTGELFF. The complete variable domain, with remaining parts taken from reference TRBV7-9 and TRBJ2-2, reads DTGVSQNPRHKITKRGQNVTFRCDPISEHNRLYWYRQTLGQGPEFLTYFQNEAQLEKSRLLSDRFSAERPKGSFSTLEIQRTEQGDSAMYLCASSPGGSTGELFFGEGSRLTVL.

The rearrangement uses TRBV27 and TRBJ1-5; D gene ambiguous. CDR1 and CDR2 (germline): MNHEY, SMNVEV (reference sequence). Deletions cut 4 bases from V and 3 bases from J, with 10 bases between. The CDR3 has 14 residues. CDR3 coding DNA: TGTGCCAGCAGTTCTACGTCCTACAATCAGCCCCAGCATTTT. As protein: CASSSTSYNQPQHF.

V usage is TRBV10-3 and J usage is TRBJ1-1; the D is unclear. In germline, CDR1 is ENHRY, CDR2 SYGVKD. Trimming stripped 7 bases from V and 1 base from J, with 10 bases between. There are 13 residues in the CDR3. The DNA for the CDR3 is TGTGCCATCACCCCAGATACGAACACTGAAGCTTTCTTT. Its protein product is CAITPDTNTEAFF.

The chain uses TRBV3-1 (or the pseudogene TRBV3-2) and TRBJ1-2, with D tentatively TRBD1 (5 bases). The V and J ends lost 1 base and 8 bases respectively, with 14 bases between them. The length of the CDR3 is 14 residues. Looked up from germline, CDR1 is LGHDT and CDR2 is YNNKEL (reference sequence). The CDR3 bases are TGTGCCAGCAGCCAAGCCGGGGGACCGCGAGGCTACACCTTC. Its protein product is CASSQAGGPRGYTF.

J is TRBJ2-7 and V is TRBV6-6; 11 positions agree with TRBD2. Trimming took 7 bases from V and 2 from J; bases not matched to a gene: 7. Germline V gene lookup returns CDR1 MNHNY and CDR2 SVGAGI (reference sequence). The CDR3 is made up of 15 amino acids. The CDR3 spells CASMGLAETPYEQYF. The CDR3 nucleotides are TGTGCCAGCATGGGACTAGCGGAAACACCCTACGAGCAGTACTTC.

The chain uses TRBV6-6 and TRBJ1-5; the D gene is possibly TRBD1 (5 bases). The V and J ends lost 5 bases and 0 bases respectively, with 8 bases between them. The CDR3 covers 14 residues. Germline CDR1 and CDR2: MNHNY and SVGAGI (reference sequence). The CDR3 spells CASSLTDSNQPQHF. For the CDR3, the DNA is TGTGCCAGCAGTCTGACAGATAGCAATCAGCCCCAGCATTTT.

This clone was seen only once. The chain employs TRBV7-2 and TRBJ2-2; TRBD1 might be the D (7 bases). V was pared by 5 bases and J by 5 bases, with 15 bases between. The CDR3 runs to 15 residues. Germline V CDR1 and CDR2: SGHTA, FQGNSA. CDR3 nucleotide sequence: TGTGCCAGCAGCAGAGGGGGCGCGGGGACCGGGGAGCTGTTTTTT. It specifies CASSRGGAGTGELFF. Complete variable domain (other parts from reference TRBV7-2 and TRBJ2-2): GAGVSQSPSNKVTEKGKDVELRCDPISGHTALYWYRQSLGQGLEFLIYFQGNSAPDKSGLPSDRFSAERTGGSVSTLTIQRTQQEDSAVYLCASSRGGAGTGELFFGEGSRLTVL.

A single count supports this clone. The V gene is TRBV6-5, the J gene TRBJ1-1; D is perhaps TRBD1 (6 bases). The germline V gene has CDR1 MNHEY and CDR2 SVGAGI. Trimming pared 2 bases from V and 1 base from J, leaving 11 bases between. This CDR3 comprises 15 residues. The CDR3 region has the DNA TGTGCCAGCAGTTACCCGGGACACTCGAACACTGAAGCTTTCTTT. Translated: CASSYPGHSNTEAFF.

This chain connects TRBV7-9 to TRBJ2-1; TRBD2 matches at 7 bases. Unmatched junction bases numbered 7, after V lost 5 bases and J lost 9 bases. Germline V gives CDR1 SEHNR, CDR2 FQNEAQ (reference sequence). This CDR3 region has 13 residues. CDR3 coding DNA: TGTGCCAGCAGCCCCCCGGGCGGGGGTGAGCAGTTCTTC. This translates into CASSPPGGGEQFF. The whole variable domain, remainder taken from reference TRBV7-9 and TRBJ2-1, is DTGVSQNPRHKITKRGQNVTFRCDPISEHNRLYWYRQTLGQGPEFLTYFQNEAQLEKSRLLSDRFSAERPKGSFSTLEIQRTEQGDSAMYLCASSPPGGGEQFFGPGTRLTVL.

CDR3 bases: TGCGCCAGCAGCTTGCCGGGACAGGGAGCCTACGAGCAGTACTTC. As protein: CASSLPGQGAYEQYF. This chain links TRBV5-1 with TRBJ2-7; 9 bases agree with TRBD1. CDR1 SGHRS and CDR2 YFSETQ come from the germline V gene. V lost 1 base to trimming and J lost 2 bases; unmatched junction nucleotides: 4. CDR3 length: 15 amino acids.

The V call is TRBV5-3, the J call TRBJ2-7, with 12 positions matching TRBD2. TRBV5-3 is reported as an ORF; its role is uncertain. The CDR3 runs to 17 residues. The V and J ends lost 0 bases and 0 bases, in that order; junction bases with no gene match: 4. CDR3 in amino acids: CARSLALAGGSSYEQYF. The CDR3 DNA reads as TGTGCCAGAAGCTTGGCACTAGCGGGGGGAAGCTCCTACGAGCAGTACTTC.

The chain employs TRBV19 and TRBJ2-7; 9 nucleotides line up with TRBD1. The CDR3 sequence is 16 residues long. Trimming at V came to 5 bases and at J to 3 bases, leaving 11 bases not matched to a gene. Germline lookup yields CDR1 LNHDA and CDR2 SQIVND (reference sequence). The CDR3 DNA is TGTGCCAGTAGTTCCTCCGGGACAGGGAATCGCTACGAGCAGTACTTC. It codes for CASSSSGTGNRYEQYF.

The CDR3 spells CASSVGRGQYF. The CDR3, as DNA: TGTGCCAGCAGTGTAGGCAGGGGGCAGTACTTC. The rearrangement uses TRBV2 and TRBJ2-7; a weak D match, TRBD1 (6 bases). From germline, CDR1 is SNHLY and CDR2 FYNNEI. The CDR3 length is 11 residues. The ends were cut back, 4 bases at V and 9 bases at J, with 10 bases in the middle.

This sequence joins TRBV5-1 and TRBJ2-7; 8 bases agree with TRBD1. The trim removed 2 bases at V and 4 bases at J, leaving 5 bases unmatched. Germline CDR1 reads SGHRS; CDR2 reads YFSETQ. This CDR3 is built from 14 residues. The CDR3 spells CASSFTGGLYEQYF. CDR3 DNA: TGCGCCAGCAGCTTTACAGGGGGATTATACGAGCAGTACTTC.